The 25 T cell receptor beta chains presented below share a single source sample, sequenced in a study of patients and donors after allogeneic stem cell transplantation. TCRdb re-called the RT-PCR reads with MiXCR, one entry per CDR3 protein. The sample carries around 170,000 distinct CDR3 sequences, more than 20% recorded once. The specimen sequenced was blood, either unsorted or a sorted T cell fraction (not recorded which). The receptors derive from a human donor who was either an allogeneic HSCT recipient or a stem cell or donor lymphocyte infusion donor (not recorded which). It is not recorded whose cells these are; they may come from a transplant donor.

This clonotype was seen a handful of times. The chain has TRBV5-1 and TRBJ1-2; D uncertain. Germline-derived CDR1 and CDR2 are SGHRS and YFSETQ. V lost 0 bases and J 2 bases, leaving 8 bases between the germline ends. This CDR3 spans 14 amino acids. This CDR3 reads CASSLATGNYGYTF. The DNA of the CDR3 is TGCGCCAGCAGCTTGGCAACGGGGAACTATGGCTACACCTTC.

At least ten counts were recorded for this clonotype. The chain is built from TRBV6-6 and TRBJ1-3, with 7 positions matching TRBD1. V trimming: 6 bases; J trimming: 0 bases; junction bases outside the gene matches: 11. Germline V CDR1 and CDR2: MNHNY, SVGAGI (reference sequence). The CDR3 has 17 amino acids. The CDR3 region has the DNA TGTGCCAGCAGCCCCGAGACAGGGATTCTCTCTGGAAACACCATATATTTT. Its translation: CASSPETGILSGNTIYF.

The chain combines TRBV21-1 with TRBJ2-3; the DNA was not used to check the table's D call, TRBD1. TRBV21-1 is recorded as a pseudogene. The CDR3 is 16 residues long. The CDR3 loop reads CASSRTLRWVEDTQYF. The CDR3 region has the DNA TGTGCCAGCAGTCGAACCCTGCGGTGGGTTGAGGATACGCAGTATTTT.

This clonotype was counted ten times or more. The J gene is TRBJ2-5, the V gene TRBV5-1; D not resolved. V shed 0 bases and J shed 5 bases, with 2 bases lying between them. CDR1 is SGHRS and CDR2 is YFSETQ in the germline V gene. The CDR3 extends over 11 amino acids. This chain's CDR3 is CASSLDETQYF. CDR3 DNA: TGCGCCAGCAGCTTGGATGAGACCCAGTACTTC.

This clonotype has only a few counts. The V call is TRBV4-1, the J call TRBJ1-1, with 9 bases aligning to TRBD1. The V gene end was trimmed by 3 bases and the J gene end by 2 bases; junction bases not matched to a gene: 13. From germline, CDR1 is MGHRA and CDR2 YSYEKL. The CDR3 runs 18 residues. The CDR3 nucleotides read TGCGCCAGCAGCCACGCGCCTTGGGGGACAGGGAGAAACACTGAAGCTTTCTTT. It codes for CASSHAPWGTGRNTEAFF.

This clonotype was detected a few times. The chain carries TRBV5-1 and TRBJ1-2; 8 positions match TRBD1. Germline V gives CDR1 SGHRS, CDR2 YFSETQ. The CDR3 runs 13 residues. V lost 2 bases to trimming and J lost 6 bases; unmatched junction nucleotides: 3. CDR3 sequence (DNA): TGCGCCAGCAGCTTTGACAGGGGCGATGGCTACACCTTC. It codes for CASSFDRGDGYTF.

This sequence joins TRBV7-8 and TRBJ1-1; 9 bases align to TRBD1. The germline gives CDR1 SGHVS, CDR2 FQNEAQ. The CDR3 runs to 17 residues. With 5 bases clipped from V and 0 bases from J, the junction kept 10 bases outside the gene matches. CDR3 sequence (DNA): TGTGCCAGCAGCCTGAAGGGGGGACAGGGACTGAACACTGAAGCTTTCTTT. Translating gives CASSLKGGQGLNTEAFF.

The chain is built from TRBV27 and TRBJ1-1, with D unresolved. CDR1 is MNHEY, CDR2 SMNVEV, per germline (reference sequence). This CDR3 contains 15 residues. Trimming pared 5 bases from V and 4 bases from J, leaving 17 bases between. The CDR3 DNA is TGTGCCAGCAGTCCTCATGGGCAAGCGCTCACTGAAGCTTTCTTT. Its protein is CASSPHGQALTEAFF.

This clonotype was observed a few times. The gene calls are TRBV3-1 and TRBJ1-2; tentative D call: TRBD1 (5 bases). Trimming took off 0 bases at V and 4 bases at J, with 15 bases between the two ends. Germline-derived CDR1 and CDR2 are LGHDT and YNNKEL (reference sequence). This CDR3 has 16 residues. CDR3 protein: CASSQDSGVTSYGYTF. The CDR3 DNA sequence: TGTGCCAGCAGCCAAGATTCGGGGGTAACCTCCTATGGCTACACCTTC.

This chain links TRBV16 with TRBJ2-1; D gene uncertain. Trimming stripped 8 bases from V and 8 bases from J, with 16 bases between. The length of the CDR3 is 13 residues. The germline V gene has CDR1 KGHSY and CDR2 FQNENV. CDR3 DNA sequence: TGTGCCAGCTCCCCCCAAGTCCGCGATGAGCAGTTCTTC. The encoded protein is CASSPQVRDEQFF.

The sample holds a few counts of this clonotype. CDR3 residues: CASRWADTQYF. CDR3 DNA sequence: TGTGCCAGTCGGTGGGCAGATACGCAGTATTTT. The chain couples TRBV19 to TRBJ2-3; D uncertain. V shed 8 bases and J shed 4 bases, with 7 bases lying between them. The germline gives CDR1 LNHDA, CDR2 SQIVND (reference sequence). The CDR3 has 11 amino acids.

This chain joins TRBV5-5 and TRBJ2-5; 9 nucleotides agree with TRBD1. From germline, CDR1 is SGHKS and CDR2 YYEKEE (reference sequence). The V segment lost 3 bases and the J segment 2 bases; nucleotides outside the gene matches: 5. CDR3 size: 15 residues. For the CDR3, the DNA is TGTGCCAGCAGCTCATCCGGGACAGGGCAAGAGACCCAGTACTTC. It yields the protein CASSSSGTGQETQYF.

This chain links TRBV29-1 with TRBJ1-2, with 10 positions matching TRBD1. Germline values: CDR1 SQVTM, CDR2 ANQGSEA. V dropped 5 bases and J dropped 7; count of bases not matched to a gene: 7. The CDR3 has 13 residues. The CDR3 bases are TGCAGCGTTACGACAGGGGGCGCGTTTGGCTACACCTTC. It specifies CSVTTGGAFGYTF. The full variable domain, its missing parts supplied by reference TRBV29-1 and TRBJ1-2, is SAVISQKPSRDICQRGTSLTIQCQVDSQVTMMFWYRQQPGQSLTLIATANQGSEATYESGFVIDKFPISRPNLTFSTLTVSNMSPEDSSIYLCSVTTGGAFGYTFGSGTRLTVV.

This clonotype was seen a few times. This sequence joins TRBV19 and TRBJ1-1, with 9 bases matching TRBD1. CDR1 and CDR2 from the germline V gene are LNHDA and SQIVND (reference sequence). The CDR3 contains 15 residues. Unmatched junction bases numbered 6, after V lost 4 bases and J lost 3 bases. This CDR3 reads CASSTRDRVDTEAFF. The DNA of the CDR3 is TGTGCCAGTAGTACCCGGGACAGGGTGGACACTGAAGCTTTCTTT.

This clonotype turned up a few times. The chain uses TRBV7-9 and TRBJ2-7; TRBD1 might be the D (6 bases). Germline V lookup: CDR1 SEHNR, CDR2 FQNEAQ (reference sequence). The germline V and J ends were trimmed by 3 bases and 4 bases, with 10 bases remaining between them. The CDR3 length is 13 residues. This CDR3 reads CASSLGATYEQYF. The CDR3 DNA is TGTGCCAGCAGCTTGGGGGCCACATACGAGCAGTACTTC.

The chain employs TRBV24-1 and TRBJ1-1, with unresolved D. Trimming left V 5 bases short and J 7 bases short, with 7 bases between. Germline V lookup: CDR1 KGHDR, CDR2 SFDVKD. The CDR3 runs 11 residues. This CDR3 is CATSVGVEAFF. DNA for the CDR3: TGTGCCACCAGTGTTGGAGTTGAAGCTTTCTTT.

This clonotype has a handful of counts. The chain employs TRBV21-1 and TRBJ1-2; the DNA was not compared with TRBD1, the D call given in the table. TRBV21-1 is reported as a pseudogene. The CDR3 runs 15 residues. As DNA, the CDR3 is TGTGCCAGCAGCAATTTGGCCGACAGGGTCTATGGCTACACCTTC. It is translated as CASSNLADRVYGYTF.

This clonotype was observed many times. This chain uses TRBV9 with TRBJ1-1; maybe TRBD1 (6 bases). This CDR3 has 14 amino acids. V dropped 0 bases and J dropped 1 base, with 7 bases sitting between them. Germline V lookup: CDR1 SGDLS, CDR2 YYNGEE. CDR3 bases: TGTGCCAGCAGCGTAGGGACAGAGAACACTGAAGCTTTCTTT. Protein product: CASSVGTENTEAFF.

The chain carries TRBV7-9 and TRBJ2-7, with TRBD1 matching over 11 bases. This CDR3 spans 15 amino acids. Per the germline V gene, CDR1 is SEHNR and CDR2 is FQNEAQ (reference sequence). Losses at the gene ends were 8 bases for V and 0 bases for J; bases not matched to a gene: 6. CDR3 in amino acids: CASAIGQGASYEQYF. Written as DNA, the CDR3 is TGTGCCAGCGCGATAGGACAGGGGGCCTCCTACGAGCAGTACTTC.

This clonotype occurred many times. CDR3 sequence: CSARVGLEYF. The CDR3 DNA reads TGCAGTGCTAGAGTGGGACTTGAATACTTC. The chain joins TRBV20-1 to TRBJ2-7; D is possibly TRBD2 (6 bases). Germline CDR1 DFQATT, CDR2 SNEGSKA (reference sequence). CDR3 length equals 10 residues. Trimming pared 1 base from V and 13 bases from J, leaving 11 bases between.

This clonotype occurred many times. The chain links TRBV12-3 or TRBV12-4 to TRBJ1-2; D gene uncertain. Trimming shortened V by 5 bases and J by 8 bases, and 12 bases separated the two germline ends. This CDR3 is 12 amino acids long. CDR3 nucleotides: TGTGCCAGCAGTCCCACAGTGTCCGGCTACACCTTC. As protein: CASSPTVSGYTF.

The gene calls are TRBV20-1 and TRBJ2-7; TRBD1 is a possible D gene (6 bases). Germline values: CDR1 DFQATT, CDR2 SNEGSKA (reference sequence). This CDR3 region has 15 residues. Trimming left V 6 bases short and J 1 base short, with 19 bases between. CDR3 protein: CSAKPGHSNSYEQYF. For the CDR3, the DNA is TGCAGTGCCAAACCGGGACACTCAAATTCCTACGAGCAGTACTTC.

The chain has TRBV2 and TRBJ1-2; D uncertain. CDR1 is SNHLY and CDR2 is FYNNEI in the germline V gene. V lost 1 base and J 8 bases, leaving 11 bases between the germline ends. This CDR3 has 13 amino acids. The CDR3 spells CASSEEGVGGYTF. Written as DNA, the CDR3 is TGTGCCAGCAGTGAAGAAGGCGTTGGGGGCTACACCTTC.

The V call is TRBV7-3, the J call TRBJ2-3; possibly TRBD1 for D (6 bases). Germline V gives CDR1 SGHTA, CDR2 FQGTGA. V lost 8 bases and J lost 2, with 11 bases in between. This CDR3 has 13 amino acids. The CDR3 region is CASGGGLTDTQYF. DNA for the CDR3: TGTGCCAGCGGGGGCGGACTCACAGATACGCAGTATTTT.

The rearrangement uses TRBV5-1 and TRBJ2-3; TRBD1 agrees at 8 bases. V shed 3 bases, J shed 2 bases, and the junction held 5 bases outside the gene matches. CDR1 and CDR2 from the germline V gene are SGHRS and YFSETQ. There are 15 residues in the CDR3. This CDR3 is CASSSGQGITDTQYF. Written as DNA, the CDR3 is TGCGCCAGCAGCTCAGGACAGGGAATCACAGATACGCAGTATTTT.